This T cell receptor (beta chain) was captured in a study of cytomegalovirus exposure and HLA in healthy donors. This clone has a single count. This CDR3 contains 12 residues. V was cut by 7 bases and J by 4 bases, with 10 bases left in between. Germline loops: CDR1 LGHNT, CDR2 FRNRAP. In the PCR, 60 Vbeta and 13 Jbeta primers were used. The protocol was immunoSEQ multiplex PCR, while the TCRdb copy is restricted to in-frame clones and leaves out a portion. Altogether 200,000 to 250,000 clones are present, 77% being singletons, with the ten largest covering 2.5% to 3%. The TCR originated in a woman aged 60-75 years in good health and CMV-seropositive. Source material: PBMCs. V is TRBV12-5 and J is TRBJ1-1; D perhaps matches TRBD1 (5 bases). The CDR3 nucleotides are TGTGCTAGTGCTCCCAGGGTCACTGAAGCTTTCTTT. The encoded protein is CASAPRVTEAFF.